One sample yielded the 17 T cell receptor beta chains listed below, sequenced in a study of shared clonotypes between healthy human individuals. Sequencing used immunoSEQ multiplex PCR; TCRdb keeps in-frame clones, though not all of them. Seen here are 1,400,000 or so clones, approximately 98.5% observed once, and the top ten hold roughly 0.36%. The sequenced sample was naive CD4+ T cells sorted from blood. As to subset: CD45RA+ positively selected. Receptor source: a man aged 25-40 years in good health.

The sample holds one count of this clone. The V gene is TRBV29-1, the J gene TRBJ2-7, with D maybe TRBD2 (5 bases). Germline lookup yields CDR1 SQVTM and CDR2 ANQGSEA. This CDR3 is 13 amino acids long. V lost 4 bases and J 7 bases, leaving 17 bases between the germline ends. CDR3 sequence: CSVGDISSGEQYF. The CDR3, as DNA: TGCAGCGTTGGCGATATCAGTTCGGGGGAGCAGTACTTC.

This chain uses TRBV20-1 with TRBJ2-1; D ambiguous. CDR1 and CDR2 (germline): DFQATT, SNEGSKA (reference sequence). The ends were cut back, 5 bases at V and 7 bases at J, with 3 bases in the middle. This CDR3 has 9 amino acids. The CDR3 loop reads CSADNEQFF. The CDR3 coding sequence is TGCAGTGCTGATAATGAGCAGTTCTTC.

CDR3 amino acids: CASSLGPAGAYEQYF. CDR3 DNA: TGCGCCAGCAGCTTGGGCCCAGCGGGAGCCTACGAGCAGTACTTC. This chain connects TRBV5-1 to TRBJ2-7; 8 bases align to TRBD2. V trimming: 0 bases; J trimming: 2 bases; junction bases outside the gene matches: 4. The CDR3 spans 15 residues. CDR1 SGHRS and CDR2 YFSETQ come from the germline V gene.

The rearrangement uses TRBV21-1 and TRBJ2-1; the D call TRBD1 from the table was never checked on the DNA. TRBV21-1 has pseudogene status. CDR3 length: 16 residues. The CDR3 DNA reads TGTGCCAGCAGCAAGTACACCGGGACAGGGACTCATGAGCAGTTCTTC. Translated, it gives CASSKYTGTGTHEQFF.

About this clone: The sample contains more than one DNA sequence encoding this CDR3. The chain recombines TRBV28 with TRBJ1-2; D possibly corresponds to TRBD1 (5 bases). Germline V gene lookup returns CDR1 MDHEN and CDR2 SYDVKM. There are 13 residues in the CDR3. Deletions cut 2 bases from V and 6 bases from J, with 10 bases between. CDR3 bases: TGTGCCAGCAGTTTAGCGGGGGTCGATGGCTACACCTTC. It yields the protein CASSLAGVDGYTF.

The chain recombines TRBV11-2 with TRBJ1-1; no definite D call. This CDR3 comprises 16 residues. The V gene lost 2 bases and the J gene lost 1 base, with 14 bases spanning the gap. CDR1 and CDR2 from the germline V gene are SGHAT and FQNNGV. The CDR3 DNA sequence: TGTGCCAGCAGCTTATCTTCAGCCCGGACGAACACTGAAGCTTTCTTT. This codes for CASSLSSARTNTEAFF.

The V call is TRBV10-3, the J call TRBJ2-7, with 8 positions matching TRBD2. V was pared by 4 bases and J by 2 bases, with 4 bases of the junction left unmatched. The germline gives CDR1 ENHRY, CDR2 SYGVKD. This CDR3 spans 14 amino acids. The CDR3 protein is CAISGAGVTYEQYF. CDR3 sequence (DNA): TGTGCCATCAGTGGAGCGGGGGTAACCTACGAGCAGTACTTC.

J is TRBJ1-2 and V is TRBV7-6; 7 bases align to TRBD1. Per germline, CDR1 SGHVS and CDR2 FNYEAQ. Trimming at V came to 5 bases and at J to 4 bases, leaving 7 bases not matched to a gene. The CDR3 contains 14 residues. Written as DNA, the CDR3 is TGTGCCAGCAGCCCGGGACAGCACCTCTATGGCTACACCTTC. This gives the protein CASSPGQHLYGYTF. Using reference TRBV7-6 and TRBJ1-2 for the parts outside the CDR3, the full variable domain is GAGVSQSPRYKVTKRGQDVALRCDPISGHVSLYWYRQALGQGPEFLTYFNYEAQQDKSGLPNDRFSAERPEGSISTLTIQRTEQRDSAMYRCASSPGQHLYGYTFGSGTRLTVV.

The rearrangement links TRBV9 to TRBJ2-1; TRBD2 is a possible D gene (5 bases). The CDR3 spans 14 residues. The V and J ends lost 6 bases and 5 bases respectively, with 15 bases between them. From germline, CDR1 is SGDLS and CDR2 YYNGEE. The CDR3 DNA reads as TGTGCCAGCACTCGAGGGCGGTCCAACAATGAGCAGTTCTTC. This translates into CASTRGRSNNEQFF.

Worth noting for this clone: Other DNA variants within this sample encode the same CDR3. The rearrangement joins TRBV5-1 to TRBJ2-2; TRBD2 matches 13 bases. The length of the CDR3 is 16 residues. CDR1 SGHRS and CDR2 YFSETQ come from the germline V gene. The junction had 7 bases not matched to a gene; V was cut back by 5 bases and J by 6 bases. CDR3 DNA: TGCGCCAGCAGTGGAGGACTAGCGGGAGTGGCCGGGGAGCTGTTTTTT. The encoded protein is CASSGGLAGVAGELFF.

This chain links TRBV30 with TRBJ1-2; D unresolved. Trimming took off 3 bases at V and 4 bases at J, with 12 bases between the two ends. The CDR3 is made up of 13 amino acids. CDR1 is GTSNPN, CDR2 SVGIG, per germline (reference sequence). CDR3 DNA sequence: TGTGCCTGGAGCGATACCGCTCCCTATGGCTACACCTTC. This encodes CAWSDTAPYGYTF.

The V gene is TRBV19, the J gene TRBJ2-1; D is ambiguous. The germline CDR1 and CDR2 sequences are LNHDA and SQIVND (reference sequence). This CDR3 is built from 14 residues. The ends were cut back, 5 bases at V and 9 bases at J, with 17 bases in the middle. The CDR3 protein is CASSPISSWIEQFF. The CDR3 DNA reads TGTGCCAGTAGTCCAATATCCAGTTGGATTGAGCAGTTCTTC.

The rearrangement joins TRBV18 to TRBJ2-1, with 8 bases that match TRBD2. Germline-derived CDR1 and CDR2 are KGHSH and LQKENI. CDR3 size: 16 residues. V shed 3 bases, J shed 0 bases, and the junction held 4 bases outside the gene matches. The CDR3 nucleotides are TGTGCCAGCTCACCTGGCCTAGCGGGCTCCTACAATGAGCAGTTCTTC. It is translated as CASSPGLAGSYNEQFF.

The rearrangement uses TRBV14 and TRBJ2-7; D remains unclear. This CDR3 region has 12 residues. Trimming stripped 6 bases from V and 3 bases from J, with 9 bases between. The germline V gene encodes CDR1 SGHDN and CDR2 FVKESK. CDR3 sequence: CASSALGYEQYF. Written as DNA, the CDR3 is TGTGCCAGCAGTGCCCTGGGCTACGAGCAGTACTTC.

CDR3 bases: TGTGCCAGCAGCAGCAGGGGCTCCTACGAGCAGTACTTC. Translating gives CASSSRGSYEQYF. The genes are TRBV11-3 and TRBJ2-7, with D tentatively TRBD1 (6 bases). The CDR3 is made up of 13 amino acids. With 5 bases removed from V and 0 bases from J, the gap between germline ends came to 8 bases. Germline lookup yields CDR1 SGHNT and CDR2 YENEEA.

The gene calls are TRBV28 and TRBJ1-2; D not certain. With 9 bases removed from V and 7 bases from J, the gap between germline ends came to 18 bases. The CDR3 has 13 residues. Germline values: CDR1 MDHEN, CDR2 SYDVKM. The CDR3 spells CASGQGLVSGYTF. The CDR3 region has the DNA TGTGCCAGTGGCCAAGGTCTCGTGAGTGGCTACACCTTC.

In this sample, this clone turned up once. V and J are TRBV15 and TRBJ2-1, with D unclear. With 1 base removed from V and 0 bases from J, the gap between germline ends came to 13 bases. In germline, CDR1 is LNHNV, CDR2 YYDKDF (reference sequence). The CDR3 loop spans 17 amino acids. The CDR3: CATSRGRRGSSYNEQFF. Here the CDR3 DNA reads TGTGCCACCAGCAGAGGTCGGCGCGGCAGCTCCTACAATGAGCAGTTCTTC.